This entry lists 20 T cell receptor beta chains sequenced from one sample in a study of cytomegalovirus exposure and HLA in healthy donors. Data came from immunoSEQ multiplex PCR; TCRdb stores just in-frame clones and leaves some out. The profile shows 150,000 to 200,000 clones, roughly 81% of them singletons. The sample consisted of PBMCs. All receptors derive from a woman in her thirties in good health and CMV-seronegative.

The chain combines TRBV5-1 with TRBJ1-2; maybe TRBD1 (5 bases). The CDR3 has 15 amino acids. Between the trimmed V and J ends, which lost 0 bases and 0 bases, there was a span of 9 bases. Germline loops: CDR1 SGHRS, CDR2 YFSETQ. The CDR3: CASSLGQNTNYGYTF. CDR3 DNA sequence: TGCGCCAGCAGCTTGGGACAGAATACTAACTATGGCTACACCTTC.

The chain combines TRBV29-1 with TRBJ2-2, with 8 bases that match TRBD2. The germline gives CDR1 SQVTM, CDR2 ANQGSEA. CDR3 length equals 14 residues. CDR3 sequence: CSAGGSLITGELFF. The CDR3 DNA reads TGCAGTGCGGGGGGTTCTTTGATCACCGGGGAGCTGTTTTTT.

CDR3 amino acids: CASILERLGSYNEQFF. For the CDR3, the DNA is TGTGCCAGCATACTCGAGCGGTTAGGCTCCTACAATGAGCAGTTCTTC. The gene calls are TRBV2 and TRBJ2-1, with D perhaps TRBD2 (5 bases). This CDR3 is built from 16 residues. Germline-derived CDR1 and CDR2 are SNHLY and FYNNEI. Deletions cut 7 bases from V and 0 bases from J, with 16 bases between.

The V call is TRBV4-1, the J call TRBJ2-1, with TRBD2 matching 7 bases. Trimming took 0 bases from V and 6 from J; bases not matched to a gene: 8. The CDR3 is 16 amino acids. Germline V gene data show CDR1 as MGHRA and CDR2 as YSYEKL. The DNA for the CDR3 is TGCGCCAGCAGCCAAGAGGGGAGGGCCGTTTCCAATGAGCAGTTCTTC. This gives the protein CASSQEGRAVSNEQFF.

The genes are TRBV4-1 and TRBJ1-2; TRBD1 might be the D (6 bases). Germline V gene data show CDR1 as MGHRA and CDR2 as YSYEKL. The ends were cut back, 0 bases at V and 2 bases at J, with 7 bases in the middle. The CDR3 loop spans 14 amino acids. The CDR3 coding sequence is TGCGCCAGCAGCCAAGACAGGGGAAACTATGGCTACACCTTC. Translation: CASSQDRGNYGYTF.

The chain uses TRBV4-1 and TRBJ1-5; no clear D gene. The CDR3 spans 16 residues. Trimming took off 1 base at V and 5 bases at J, with 15 bases between the two ends. Looked up from germline, CDR1 is MGHRA and CDR2 is YSYEKL. The CDR3 DNA reads TGCGCCAGCAGCCAAGGATTCTGGAGTCACGATCAGCCCCAGCATTTT. It translates to CASSQGFWSHDQPQHF.

CDR3 sequence reads: CSVEAPSGGRYEQYF. The CDR3, as DNA: TGCAGCGTTGAAGCTCCCAGCGGGGGCCGCTACGAGCAGTACTTC. This rearrangement joins TRBV29-1 to TRBJ2-7; 8 positions match TRBD2. Germline V gene lookup returns CDR1 SQVTM and CDR2 ANQGSEA. The CDR3 has 15 amino acids. With 1 base clipped from V and 3 bases from J, the junction kept 8 bases outside the gene matches.

This clone occurred once. V usage is TRBV14 and J usage is TRBJ1-2; TRBD1 matches at 8 bases. V was pared by 4 bases and J by 4 bases, with 5 bases of the junction left unmatched. CDR1 is SGHDN, CDR2 FVKESK, per germline. The CDR3 runs 14 residues. DNA for the CDR3: TGTGCCAGCAGCCCAGGACAGGGCACCTATGGCTACACCTTC. Translating it yields CASSPGQGTYGYTF.

This chain links TRBV14 with TRBJ2-2, with D possibly matching TRBD1 (5 bases). The germline V gene encodes CDR1 SGHDN and CDR2 FVKESK. V lost 2 bases, J lost 5 bases, and 12 bases lay in between. This CDR3 has 15 residues. The CDR3 DNA is TGTGCCAGCAGCCAACAGGCAGGGCCTACCGGGGAGCTGTTTTTT. It is translated as CASSQQAGPTGELFF.

The V call is TRBV18, the J call TRBJ2-7; a weak D match, TRBD1 (6 bases). CDR1 is KGHSH, CDR2 LQKENI, per germline. The CDR3 length is 15 residues. Deletions cut 4 bases from V and 6 bases from J, with 19 bases between. CDR3 bases: TGTGCCAGCTCACGAAACCTGCAGGGGTCCGGCGAGCAGTACTTC. Its translation is CASSRNLQGSGEQYF.

This chain joins TRBV5-1 and TRBJ1-1, with a tentative D call TRBD1 (6 bases). The CDR3 contains 15 residues. Germline V gene data show CDR1 as SGHRS and CDR2 as YFSETQ. Trimming took 7 bases from V and 0 from J, leaving 16 bases between them. The CDR3 here is CASATRSGVNTEAFF. In DNA form, the CDR3 reads TGCGCCAGCGCTACGAGATCAGGGGTGAACACTGAAGCTTTCTTT.

This sequence joins TRBV5-1 and TRBJ2-1; 11 positions agree with TRBD2. The junction had 5 bases not matched to a gene; V was cut back by 4 bases and J by 8 bases. Germline V gene sequence: CDR1 SGHRS, CDR2 YFSETQ. The CDR3 sequence is 14 residues long. The CDR3 here is CASSVAGGRDEQFF. The DNA of the CDR3 is TGCGCCAGCAGCGTAGCGGGGGGGCGCGATGAGCAGTTCTTC.

The chain recombines TRBV2 with TRBJ1-5; 9 bases align to TRBD1. This CDR3 comprises 16 residues. The junction had 8 bases not matched to a gene; V was cut back by 6 bases and J by 2 bases. Germline V gives CDR1 SNHLY, CDR2 FYNNEI. The CDR3, as DNA: TGTGCCAGCAGGGCGGGACAGGGAAAAGGCAATCAGCCCCAGCATTTT. Translation: CASRAGQGKGNQPQHF.

The sample holds a few counts of this clone. The rearrangement uses TRBV5-1 and TRBJ1-1; a possible D gene is TRBD1 (5 bases). With 0 bases removed from V and 7 bases from J, the gap between germline ends came to 7 bases. The CDR3 length is 12 residues. Germline loops: CDR1 SGHRS, CDR2 YFSETQ. The CDR3 region has the DNA TGCGCCAGCAGCTTGGTTCAGGGTGAAGCTTTCTTT. Translating gives CASSLVQGEAFF.

V gene TRBV29-1 combines with J gene TRBJ2-2; the D gene is possibly TRBD1 (5 bases). This CDR3 comprises 14 residues. Trimming pared 5 bases from V and 6 bases from J, leaving 16 bases between. Germline CDR1 reads SQVTM; CDR2 reads ANQGSEA. CDR3 in amino acids: CSVRTGFNAGELFF. In DNA, the CDR3 is TGCAGCGTTCGAACAGGCTTTAACGCCGGGGAGCTGTTTTTT.

The rearrangement joins TRBV6-5 to TRBJ1-4; TRBD1 is a possible D gene (5 bases). The CDR3 spans 13 residues. Germline V gene data show CDR1 as MNHEY and CDR2 as SVGAGI. The ends were cut back, 10 bases at V and 3 bases at J, with 12 bases in the middle. CDR3 region: CATTGPSNEKLFF. CDR3 nucleotides: TGTGCCACCACAGGCCCCTCTAATGAAAAACTGTTTTTT.

On this clone itself: Other DNA sequences in the sample encode the same CDR3. This chain joins TRBV18 and TRBJ1-5; D not certain. V gave up 3 bases and J gave up 2 bases, with 8 bases separating them. There are 14 residues in the CDR3. Germline V gene sequence: CDR1 KGHSH, CDR2 LQKENI. The CDR3 region is CASSPGRGNQPQHF. In DNA, the CDR3 is TGTGCCAGCTCACCGGGGAGGGGCAATCAGCCCCAGCATTTT.

The gene calls are TRBV7-2 and TRBJ2-3, with TRBD1 matching over 7 bases. V was pared by 5 bases and J by 2 bases, with 16 bases of the junction left unmatched. Germline V gene sequence: CDR1 SGHTA, CDR2 FQGNSA. The CDR3 sequence is 18 residues long. The CDR3: CASSHPLGGLTDTDTQYF. In DNA, the CDR3 is TGTGCCAGCAGCCACCCTCTAGGGGGCCTTACCGACACAGATACGCAGTATTTT.

The rearrangement joins TRBV11-2 to TRBJ2-7, with D possibly matching TRBD2 (5 bases). The germline gives CDR1 SGHAT, CDR2 FQNNGV. The CDR3 spans 13 residues. Between the trimmed V and J ends, which lost 1 base and 4 bases, there was a span of 8 bases. The CDR3 loop is CASSLVRGYEQYF. CDR3 in DNA: TGTGCCAGCAGCTTAGTCAGAGGGTACGAGCAGTACTTC.

The rearrangement links TRBV19 to TRBJ1-2; 7 nucleotides match TRBD1. V trimming: 6 bases; J trimming: 8 bases; junction bases outside the gene matches: 6. Looked up from germline, CDR1 is LNHDA and CDR2 is SQIVND (reference sequence). The CDR3 covers 12 residues. The DNA of the CDR3 is TGTGCCAGTAGCCACAGGGGCGAGGGCTACACCTTC. Translation: CASSHRGEGYTF. The full variable domain, with the rest looked up from reference TRBV19 and TRBJ1-2, is DGGITQSPKYLFRKEGQNVTLSCEQNLNHDAMYWYRQDPGQGLRLIYYSQIVNDFQKGDIAEGYSVSREKKESFPLTVTSAQKNPTAFYLCASSHRGEGYTFGSGTRLTVV.